This T cell receptor (beta chain) was identified in a study of T cell responses to AZD1222 COVID-19 vaccine. Assay used: immunoSEQ multiplex PCR; TCRdb lists only in-frame clones, some missing. The table records approximately 67,000 clones, about 80% of them present only once. Germline V gene lookup returns CDR1 MNHEY and CDR2 SMNVEV (reference sequence). CDR3 length: 14 amino acids. V gave up 2 bases and J gave up 10 bases, with 16 bases separating them. The origin of this receptor is an adult who received the AZD1222 COVID-19 vaccine. The V and J genes are TRBV27 and TRBJ2-3; D is ambiguous. The sequencing here drew on peripheral blood, taken 28 days after the second AZD1222 dose. Here the CDR3 reads CASSLSSVLLPQYF. DNA for the CDR3: TGTGCCAGCAGTTTAAGTTCGGTTCTCCTCCCGCAGTATTTT.